This TCR beta chain was sequenced during a study of OX40 agonist ivuxolimab in advanced cancers. Study observations and caveats: In general, CD8+ T cells held more expanded clones than CD4+ did, on average.

Germline V lookup: CDR1 GTSNPN, CDR2 SVGIG (reference sequence). Trimming shortened V by 5 bases and J by 0 bases, and 10 bases separated the two germline ends. This CDR3 has 13 residues. As concerns this clone: As yet, its antigen is unknown.

Produced via immunoSEQ multiplex PCR; TCRdb's table is partial and in-frame only. This sample has some 95,000 clones, with about 90% found just once. The chain uses TRBV30 and TRBJ1-2; unclear D gene. The sample here was CD4+ or CD8+ T cells sorted from blood, taken in a trial of the OX40 agonist ivuxolimab. This TCR was recovered from an adult with an advanced solid tumor such as melanoma, head and neck, liver or kidney cancer. CDR3: CAWERGTNYGYTF. CDR3 in DNA: TGTGCCTGGGAACGCGGGACTAACTATGGCTACACCTTC.